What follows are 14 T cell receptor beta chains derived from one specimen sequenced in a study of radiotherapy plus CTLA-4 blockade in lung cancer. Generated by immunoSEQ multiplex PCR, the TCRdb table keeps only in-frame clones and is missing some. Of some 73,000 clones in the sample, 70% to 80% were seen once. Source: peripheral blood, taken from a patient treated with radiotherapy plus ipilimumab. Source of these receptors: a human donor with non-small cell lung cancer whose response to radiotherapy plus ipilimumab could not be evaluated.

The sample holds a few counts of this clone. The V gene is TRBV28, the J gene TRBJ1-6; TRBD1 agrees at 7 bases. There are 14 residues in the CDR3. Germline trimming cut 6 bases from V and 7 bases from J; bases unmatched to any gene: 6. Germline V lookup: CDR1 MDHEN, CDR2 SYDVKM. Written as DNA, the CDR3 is TGTGCCAGCAGGCTTACAGGGGTGAATTCACCCCTCCACTTT. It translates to CASRLTGVNSPLHF.

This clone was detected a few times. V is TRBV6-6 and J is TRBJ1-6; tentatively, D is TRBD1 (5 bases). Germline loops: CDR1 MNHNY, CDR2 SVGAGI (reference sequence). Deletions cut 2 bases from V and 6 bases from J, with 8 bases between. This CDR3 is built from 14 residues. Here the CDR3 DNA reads TGTGCCAGCAGTTACAGGGGCGGTAATTCACCCCTCCACTTT. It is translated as CASSYRGGNSPLHF.

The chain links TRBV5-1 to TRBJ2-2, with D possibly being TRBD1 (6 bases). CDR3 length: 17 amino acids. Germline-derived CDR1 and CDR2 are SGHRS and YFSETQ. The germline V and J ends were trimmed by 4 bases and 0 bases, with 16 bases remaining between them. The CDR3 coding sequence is TGCGCCAGCAGCGTCCACAGGGCGAATGCGAACACCGGGGAGCTGTTTTTT. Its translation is CASSVHRANANTGELFF.

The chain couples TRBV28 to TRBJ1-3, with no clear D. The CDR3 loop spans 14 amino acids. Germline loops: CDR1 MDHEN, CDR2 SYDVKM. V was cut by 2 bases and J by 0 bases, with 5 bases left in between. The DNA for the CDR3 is TGTGCCAGCAGTTTACGGGACTCTGGAAACACCATATATTTT. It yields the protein CASSLRDSGNTIYF.

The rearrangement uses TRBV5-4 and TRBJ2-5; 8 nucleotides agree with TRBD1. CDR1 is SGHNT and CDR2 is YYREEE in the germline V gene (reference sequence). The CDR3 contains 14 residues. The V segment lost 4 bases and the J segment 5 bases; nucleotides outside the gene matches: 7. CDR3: CASSPGQAQETQYF. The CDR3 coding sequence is TGTGCCAGCAGCCCGGGACAGGCTCAGGAGACCCAGTACTTC.

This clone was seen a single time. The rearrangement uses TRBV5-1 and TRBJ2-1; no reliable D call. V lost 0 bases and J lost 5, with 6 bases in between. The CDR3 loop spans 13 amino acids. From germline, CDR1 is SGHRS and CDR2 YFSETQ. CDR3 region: CASSLVHNNEQFF. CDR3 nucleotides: TGCGCCAGCAGCTTGGTACACAACAATGAGCAGTTCTTC.

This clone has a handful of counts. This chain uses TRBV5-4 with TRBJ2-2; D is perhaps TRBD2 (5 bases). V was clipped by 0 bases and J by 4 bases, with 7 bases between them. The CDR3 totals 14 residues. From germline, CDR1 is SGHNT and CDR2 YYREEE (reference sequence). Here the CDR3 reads CASSLATSTGELFF. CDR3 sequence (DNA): TGTGCCAGCAGCTTGGCAACTAGCACCGGGGAGCTGTTTTTT.

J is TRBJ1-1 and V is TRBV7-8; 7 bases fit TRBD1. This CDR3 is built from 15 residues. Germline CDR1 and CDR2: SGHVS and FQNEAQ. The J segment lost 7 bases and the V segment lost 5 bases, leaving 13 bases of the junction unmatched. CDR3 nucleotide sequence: TGTGCCAGCAGCCCGGACAGGTACCAGCGCTTTGAAGCTTTCTTT. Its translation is CASSPDRYQRFEAFF.

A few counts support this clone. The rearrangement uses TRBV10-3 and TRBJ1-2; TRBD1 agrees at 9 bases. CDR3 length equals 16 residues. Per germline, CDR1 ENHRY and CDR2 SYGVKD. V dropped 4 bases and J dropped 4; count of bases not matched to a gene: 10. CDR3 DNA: TGTGCCATCAGTGGGGCCGGGACAGGGCGCTCCTATGGCTACACCTTC. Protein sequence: CAISGAGTGRSYGYTF.

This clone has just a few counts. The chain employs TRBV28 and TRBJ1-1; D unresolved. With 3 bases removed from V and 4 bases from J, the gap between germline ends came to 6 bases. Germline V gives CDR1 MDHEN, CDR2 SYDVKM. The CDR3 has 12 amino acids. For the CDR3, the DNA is TGTGCCAGCAGTTTCAGTCGCACTGAAGCTTTCTTT. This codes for CASSFSRTEAFF.

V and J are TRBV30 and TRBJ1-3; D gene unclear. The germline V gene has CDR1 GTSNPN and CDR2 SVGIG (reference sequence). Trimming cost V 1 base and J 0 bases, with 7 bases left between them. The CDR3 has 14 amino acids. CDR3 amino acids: CAWSAGISGNTIYF. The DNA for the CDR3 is TGTGCCTGGAGTGCGGGGATCTCTGGAAACACCATATATTTT.

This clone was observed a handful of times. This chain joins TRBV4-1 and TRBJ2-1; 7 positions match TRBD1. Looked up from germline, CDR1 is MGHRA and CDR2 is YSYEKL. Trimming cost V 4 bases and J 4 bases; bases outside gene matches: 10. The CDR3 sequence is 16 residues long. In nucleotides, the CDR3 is TGCGCCAGCAGCCCCTTAGAGAAGGGGGCTTACAATGAGCAGTTCTTC. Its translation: CASSPLEKGAYNEQFF.

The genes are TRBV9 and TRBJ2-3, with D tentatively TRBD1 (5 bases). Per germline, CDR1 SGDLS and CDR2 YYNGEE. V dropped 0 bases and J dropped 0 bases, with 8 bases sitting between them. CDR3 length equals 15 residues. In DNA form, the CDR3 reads TGTGCCAGCAGCGTAGAAGGGGTTAGCACAGATACGCAGTATTTT. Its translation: CASSVEGVSTDTQYF.

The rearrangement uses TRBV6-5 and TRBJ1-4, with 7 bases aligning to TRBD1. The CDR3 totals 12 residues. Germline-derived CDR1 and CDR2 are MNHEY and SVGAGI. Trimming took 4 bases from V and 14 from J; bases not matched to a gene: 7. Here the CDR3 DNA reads TGTGCCAGCAGTTCCCCGACAGGGCTTCTGTTTTTT. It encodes CASSSPTGLLFF.